The rows below give T cell receptor beta chains drawn from one sample of a study of OX40 agonist ivuxolimab in advanced cancers. Method: immunoSEQ multiplex PCR; TCRdb's copy keeps in-frame clones and lacks some. Of about 41,000 clones detected, around 87% appear once; the ten largest clones hold 3.5% to 4%. The sample was CD4+ or CD8+ T cells sorted from blood, taken in a trial of the OX40 agonist ivuxolimab. The receptors were sampled from an adult with an advanced solid tumor such as melanoma, head and neck, liver or kidney cancer. Both conserved end residues are part of each CDR3. A D gene is named only where the DNA matches it firmly. Not every row has a clone size; where given, it reads once, few, many or a size class.

V gene	J gene	D gene	clone size	CDR3 protein	CDR3 DNA
TRBV7-2	TRBJ2-4	TRBD2	NA	CASSFGRAGGLNIQYF	TGTGCCAGCAGCTTCGGTCGGGCGGGGGGGTTAAACATTCAGTACTTC
TRBV4-1	TRBJ2-1	TRBD2	once	CASSQDRSSGTVHNEQFF	TGCGCCAGCAGCCAAGATCGGTCTAGCGGGACGGTCCACAATGAGCAGTTCTTC
TRBV6-6	TRBJ2-5	NA	NA	CASSDRTRKGTQYF	TGTGCCAGCAGTGACCGCACAAGGAAGGGGACCCAGTACTTC
TRBV30	TRBJ1-1	TRBD1	NA	CAWSVRRTGGEGTEAFF	TGTGCCTGGAGTGTACGGAGGACAGGGGGCGAGGGCACTGAAGCTTTCTTT
TRBV4-1	TRBJ2-1	TRBD2	NA	CASSQLSIGRGGNEQFF	TGCGCCAGCAGCCAATTAAGTATCGGGAGGGGGGGGAATGAGCAGTTCTTC
TRBV18	TRBJ2-7	NA	NA	CASSPPGEYEQYF	TGTGCCAGCTCACCACCGGGGGAATACGAGCAGTACTTC
TRBV11-1	TRBJ1-2	NA	NA	CASSYGSYYGYTF	TGTGCCAGCAGCTACGGCAGCTACTATGGCTACACCTTC
TRBV5-1	TRBJ2-7	TRBD2	NA	CASRTGLAAQRLSYEQYF	TGCGCCAGCAGGACGGGACTAGCGGCCCAGAGACTCTCCTACGAGCAGTACTTC
TRBV10-3	TRBJ1-5	NA	once	CAISDGGVSNQPQHF	TGTGCCATCAGTGATGGAGGGGTCAGCAATCAGCCCCAGCATTTT
TRBV4-2	TRBJ2-4	TRBD2	once	CASSQDRGRDIQYF	TGTGCCAGCAGCCAAGACAGAGGGAGGGACATTCAGTACTTC
TRBV25-1	TRBJ1-2	TRBD1	NA	CASSGGTGGIYGYTF	TGTGCCAGCAGTGGGGGGACAGGGGGCATCTATGGCTACACCTTC
TRBV6-5	TRBJ1-5	NA	NA	CASGRGADNQPQHF	TGTGCCAGCGGTCGGGGAGCGGATAATCAGCCCCAGCATTTT
TRBV9	TRBJ1-5	TRBD1	NA	CASTQTGQGLSQPQHF	TGTGCCAGCACCCAAACCGGACAGGGGCTGTCTCAGCCCCAGCATTTT
TRBV2	TRBJ1-5	NA	NA	CASSVLGVSNQPQHF	TGTGCCAGCAGTGTCCTCGGGGTCTCCAATCAGCCCCAGCATTTT
TRBV6-6	TRBJ2-7	NA	NA	CASSERETSYEQYF	TGTGCCAGCTCAGAGAGGGAGACCTCCTACGAGCAGTACTTC